This TCR beta chain was sequenced for a study of long-term antiretroviral therapy in people with HIV. Study conclusions and caveats: Patients on ART gained diversity, which nonetheless stayed below transplant donor controls.

Germline CDR1 and CDR2: MDHEN and SYDVKM. There are 17 residues in the CDR3. Trimming pared 4 bases from V and 5 bases from J, leaving 21 bases between. Worth noting for this clone: Its antigen is not known.

Every sample had about 0.85-10 million cryopreserved PBMC in it before DNA extraction. Researchers ran immunoSEQ v3.0 at survey level. Samples were sequenced targeting about 35,000-50,000 T-cell genomes each. Sequencing used immunoSEQ multiplex PCR; TCRdb keeps in-frame clones, though not all of them. The sample records 6,700 or so clones, roughly 74% being singletons. The J gene is TRBJ1-5, the V gene TRBV28; the D gene is possibly TRBD1 (5 bases). The starting material was unsorted PBMCs, obtained 0.1 years before starting antiretroviral therapy. The clonotype comes from a man in his late teens or twenties with HIV. This chain's CDR3 is CASSSTGRGTRYQPQHF. As DNA, the CDR3 is TGTGCCAGCAGTTCAACCGGTAGAGGGACGCGCTATCAGCCCCAGCATTTT.